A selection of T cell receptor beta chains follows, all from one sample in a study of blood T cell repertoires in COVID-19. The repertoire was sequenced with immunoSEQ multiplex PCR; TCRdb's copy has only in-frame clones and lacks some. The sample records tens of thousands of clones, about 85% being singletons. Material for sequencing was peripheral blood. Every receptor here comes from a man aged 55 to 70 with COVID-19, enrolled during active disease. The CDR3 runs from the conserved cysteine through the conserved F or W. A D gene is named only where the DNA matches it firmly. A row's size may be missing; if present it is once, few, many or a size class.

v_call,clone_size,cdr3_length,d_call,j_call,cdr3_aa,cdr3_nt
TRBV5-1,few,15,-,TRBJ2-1,CASSLDSGVGNEQFF,TGCGCCAGCAGCTTGGATAGCGGAGTCGGCAATGAGCAGTTCTTC
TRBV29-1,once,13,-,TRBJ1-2,CSVANRTLVGYTF,TGCAGCGTTGCCAACCGGACTCTAGTAGGCTACACCTTC
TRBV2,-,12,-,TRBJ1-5,CASTPGIQPQHF,TGTGCCAGCACCCCGGGGATTCAGCCCCAGCATTTT
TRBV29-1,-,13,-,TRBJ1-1,CSVNPQGNTEAFF,TGCAGCGTAAACCCCCAGGGGAACACTGAAGCTTTCTTT
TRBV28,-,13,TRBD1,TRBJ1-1,CASGRQGRLEAFF,TGTGCCAGCGGGAGACAGGGTCGGCTTGAAGCTTTCTTT
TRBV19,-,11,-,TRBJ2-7,CASRGGYEQYF,TGTGCCAGTAGAGGGGGCTACGAGCAGTACTTC
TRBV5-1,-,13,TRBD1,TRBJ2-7,CASSITGENEQYF,TGCGCCAGCAGTATCACAGGGGAAAACGAGCAGTACTTC
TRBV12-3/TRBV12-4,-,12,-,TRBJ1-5,CASRDRDQPQHF,TGTGCCAGCAGGGACAGAGATCAGCCCCAGCATTTT
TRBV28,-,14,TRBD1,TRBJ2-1,CASSLLQGVWEQFF,TGTGCCAGCAGTTTGTTACAGGGGGTATGGGAGCAGTTCTTC
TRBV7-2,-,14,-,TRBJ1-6,CASAVADLNSPLHF,TGTGCCAGCGCCGTAGCCGATCTTAATTCACCCCTCCACTTT
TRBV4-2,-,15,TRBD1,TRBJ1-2,CASSPNFGQGYGYTF,TGTGCCAGCAGCCCCAACTTCGGACAGGGCTATGGCTACACCTTC
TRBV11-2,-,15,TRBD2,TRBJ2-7,CASSLVSGSVHEQYF,TGTGCCAGCAGCTTAGTCAGCGGGAGTGTCCACGAGCAGTACTTC
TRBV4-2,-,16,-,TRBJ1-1,CASSQDRAGRGTEAFF,TGTGCCAGCAGCCAAGATCGGGCGGGAAGAGGAACTGAAGCTTTCTTT
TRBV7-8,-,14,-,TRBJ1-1,CASSLVEGNTEAFF,TGTGCCAGCAGCTTAGTGGAGGGAAACACTGAAGCTTTCTTT
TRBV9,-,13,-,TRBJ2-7,CASSPETKGEQYF,TGTGCCAGCAGCCCAGAGACTAAGGGCGAGCAGTACTTC
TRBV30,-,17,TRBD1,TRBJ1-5,CAWRGPGQGVRNQPQHF,TGTGCCTGGAGAGGTCCGGGACAGGGGGTCCGAAATCAGCCCCAGCATTTT
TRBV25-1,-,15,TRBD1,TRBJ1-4,CASSTPQGAREKLFF,TGTGCCAGCAGTACTCCACAGGGGGCGAGGGAAAAACTGTTTTTT
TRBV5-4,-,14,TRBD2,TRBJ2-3,CASSLAGGVDTQYF,TGTGCCAGCAGCTTAGCGGGAGGCGTTGATACGCAGTATTTT
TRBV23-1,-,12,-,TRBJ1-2,CASSTGTRGYTF,TGCGCCAGCAGTACCGGGACAAGGGGCTACACCTTC
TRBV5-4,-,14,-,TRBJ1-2,CASSLVGGAYGYTF,TGTGCCAGCAGCTTGGTTGGGGGGGCTTATGGCTACACCTTC
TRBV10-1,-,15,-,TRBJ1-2,CASSESTGPARGYTF,TGCGCCAGCAGTGAGTCGACAGGTCCCGCGCGGGGCTACACCTTC
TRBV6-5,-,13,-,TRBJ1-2,CASKAGGNYGYTF,TGTGCCAGCAAGGCGGGGGGGAACTATGGCTACACCTTC
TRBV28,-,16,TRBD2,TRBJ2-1,CASRLAGLAGGYEQFF,TGTGCCAGCAGGCTGGCCGGACTAGCGGGAGGCTATGAGCAGTTCTTC
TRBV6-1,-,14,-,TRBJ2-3,CASSNRERADTQYF,TGTGCCAGCAGCAACAGGGAGAGAGCAGATACGCAGTATTTT
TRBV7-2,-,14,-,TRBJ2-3,CALGGRVSTDTQYF,TGTGCCCTCGGGGGGCGTGTCAGCACAGATACGCAGTATTTT
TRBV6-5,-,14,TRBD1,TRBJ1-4,CASRGQGASEKLFF,TGTGCCAGCAGGGGTCAGGGGGCAAGTGAAAAACTGTTTTTT
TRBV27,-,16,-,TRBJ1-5,CASSFVGAKGNQPQHF,TGTGCCAGCAGTTTTGTGGGGGCGAAGGGCAATCAGCCCCAGCATTTT
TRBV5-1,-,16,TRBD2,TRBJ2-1,CASSRSGLADSLEQFF,TGCGCCAGCAGCCGAAGCGGACTAGCGGACTCCCTTGAGCAGTTCTTC
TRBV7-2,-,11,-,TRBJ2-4,CASTSANIQYF,TGTGCCAGCACCTCTGCGAACATTCAGTACTTC
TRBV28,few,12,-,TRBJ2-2,CASSLLAGELFF,TGTGCCAGCAGTCTCCTAGCCGGGGAGCTGTTTTTT
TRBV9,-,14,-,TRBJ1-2,CASSGTFRNYGYTF,TGTGCCAGCAGCGGGACATTCCGTAACTATGGCTACACCTTC
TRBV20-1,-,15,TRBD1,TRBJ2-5,CSASTGTEVSGTQYF,TGCAGTGCTAGTACCGGGACAGAGGTGTCAGGGACCCAGTACTTC
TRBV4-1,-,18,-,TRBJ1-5,CASSHHFQGSLGNQPQHF,TGCGCCAGCAGCCACCACTTCCAGGGGAGTCTGGGCAATCAGCCCCAGCATTTT
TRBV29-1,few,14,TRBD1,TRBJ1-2,CSAPGQGASSGYTF,TGCAGCGCCCCGGGGCAGGGGGCGTCCTCTGGCTACACCTTC
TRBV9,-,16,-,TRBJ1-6,CASSLRQSSYNSPLHF,TGTGCCAGCAGCCTAAGACAGAGCTCCTATAATTCACCCCTCCACTTT
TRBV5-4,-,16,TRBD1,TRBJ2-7,CASSSSGGSSRYEQYF,TGTGCCAGCAGCTCGTCAGGGGGCTCTTCTAGGTACGAGCAGTACTTC
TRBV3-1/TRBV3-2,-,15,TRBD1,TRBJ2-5,CASSQVRTGGGDQYF,TGTGCCAGCAGCCAAGTTCGAACAGGGGGCGGGGACCAGTACTTC
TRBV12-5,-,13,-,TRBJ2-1,CASGLYNGYLQFF,TGTGCTAGTGGTTTGTACAACGGGTATCTGCAGTTCTTC
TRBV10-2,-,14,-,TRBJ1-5,CASSSPPLVRSQHF,TGCGCCAGCAGTTCCCCCCCCCTCGTGAGGTCCCAGCATTTT
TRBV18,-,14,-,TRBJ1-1,CASSPGTPNTEAFF,TGTGCCAGCTCACCTGGGACACCGAACACTGAAGCTTTCTTT
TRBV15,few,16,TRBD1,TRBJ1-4,CATSADSSGGWEKLFF,TGTGCCACCAGCGCCGATTCCTCAGGGGGCTGGGAAAAACTGTTTTTT
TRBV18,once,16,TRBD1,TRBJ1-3,CASSPSRQGAGNTIYF,TGTGCCAGCTCACCTTCGAGACAGGGGGCTGGAAACACCATATATTTT
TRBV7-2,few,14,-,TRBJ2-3,CASSPGTHGDTQYF,TGTGCCAGCAGCCCAGGGACTCATGGAGATACGCAGTATTTT
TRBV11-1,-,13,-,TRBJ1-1,CASSLGRQGEAFF,TGTGCCAGCAGCTTAGGTCGCCAGGGTGAAGCTTTCTTT
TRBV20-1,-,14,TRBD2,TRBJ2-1,CSASQAGGYNEQFF,TGCAGTGCTAGTCAGGCGGGAGGGTACAATGAGCAGTTCTTC
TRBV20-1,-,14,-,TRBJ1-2,CSASGQGGDYGYTF,TGCAGTGCTAGTGGGCAGGGAGGGGACTATGGCTACACCTTC